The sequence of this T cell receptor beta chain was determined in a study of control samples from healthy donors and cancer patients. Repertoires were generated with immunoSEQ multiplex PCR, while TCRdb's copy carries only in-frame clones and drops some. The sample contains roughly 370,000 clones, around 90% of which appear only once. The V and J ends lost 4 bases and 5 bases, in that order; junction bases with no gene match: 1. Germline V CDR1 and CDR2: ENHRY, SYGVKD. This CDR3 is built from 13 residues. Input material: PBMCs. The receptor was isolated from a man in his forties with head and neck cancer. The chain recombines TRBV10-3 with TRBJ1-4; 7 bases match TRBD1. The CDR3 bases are TGTGCCATCAGTGCACAGGGGAATGAAAAACTGTTTTTT. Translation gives CAISAQGNEKLFF.